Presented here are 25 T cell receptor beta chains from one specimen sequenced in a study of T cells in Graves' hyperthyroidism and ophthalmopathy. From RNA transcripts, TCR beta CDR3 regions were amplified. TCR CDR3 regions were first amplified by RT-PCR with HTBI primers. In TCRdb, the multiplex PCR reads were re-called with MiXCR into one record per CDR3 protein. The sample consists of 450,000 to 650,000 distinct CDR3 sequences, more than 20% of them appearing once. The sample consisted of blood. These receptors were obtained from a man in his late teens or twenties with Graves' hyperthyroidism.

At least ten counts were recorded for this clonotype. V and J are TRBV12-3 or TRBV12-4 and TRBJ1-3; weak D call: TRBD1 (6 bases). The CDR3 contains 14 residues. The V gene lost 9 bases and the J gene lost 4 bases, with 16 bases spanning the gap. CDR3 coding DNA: TGTGCCAGTGGGGACACCGGGGAAGGAAACACCATATATTTT. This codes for CASGDTGEGNTIYF.

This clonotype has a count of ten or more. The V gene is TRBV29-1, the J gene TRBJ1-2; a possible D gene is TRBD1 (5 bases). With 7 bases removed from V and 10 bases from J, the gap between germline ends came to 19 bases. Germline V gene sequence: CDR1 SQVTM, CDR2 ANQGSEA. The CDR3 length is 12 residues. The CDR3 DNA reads TGCAGCGCCGGGGGGTTAGGGGCCGACTACACCTTC. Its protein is CSAGGLGADYTF.

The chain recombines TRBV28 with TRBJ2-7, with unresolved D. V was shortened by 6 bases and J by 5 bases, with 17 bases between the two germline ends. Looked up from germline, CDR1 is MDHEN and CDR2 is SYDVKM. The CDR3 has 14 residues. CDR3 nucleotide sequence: TGTGCCAGCAGCCCGCTGGAGAGAGCCCACGAGCAGTACTTC. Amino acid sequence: CASSPLERAHEQYF. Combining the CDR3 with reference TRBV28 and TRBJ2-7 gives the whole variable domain DVKVTQSSRYLVKRTGEKVFLECVQDMDHENMFWYRQDPGLGLRLIYFSYDVKMKEKGDIPEGYSVSREKKERFSLILESASTNQTSMYLCASSPLERAHEQYFGPGTRLTVT.

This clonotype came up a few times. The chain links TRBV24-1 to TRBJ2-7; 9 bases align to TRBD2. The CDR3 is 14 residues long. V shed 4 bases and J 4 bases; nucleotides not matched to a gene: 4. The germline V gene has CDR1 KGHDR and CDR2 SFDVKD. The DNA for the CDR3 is TGTGCCACCAGTGACGGGACTAGCAGGTACGAGCAGTACTTC. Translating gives CATSDGTSRYEQYF.

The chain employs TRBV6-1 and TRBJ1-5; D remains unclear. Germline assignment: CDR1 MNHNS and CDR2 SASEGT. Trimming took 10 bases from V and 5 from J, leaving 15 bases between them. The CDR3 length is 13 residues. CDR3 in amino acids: CATQFDGYQPQHF. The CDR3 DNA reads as TGTGCCACCCAATTCGACGGCTATCAGCCCCAGCATTTT.

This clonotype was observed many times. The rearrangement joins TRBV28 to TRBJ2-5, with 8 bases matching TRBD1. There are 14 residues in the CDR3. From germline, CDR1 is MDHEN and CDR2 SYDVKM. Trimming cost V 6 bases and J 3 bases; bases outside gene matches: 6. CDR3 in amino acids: CASRGDRREETQYF. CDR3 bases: TGTGCCAGCAGGGGGGACAGGCGGGAAGAGACCCAGTACTTC. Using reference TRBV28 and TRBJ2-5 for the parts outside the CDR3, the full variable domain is DVKVTQSSRYLVKRTGEKVFLECVQDMDHENMFWYRQDPGLGLRLIYFSYDVKMKEKGDIPEGYSVSREKKERFSLILESASTNQTSMYLCASRGDRREETQYFGPGTRLLVL.

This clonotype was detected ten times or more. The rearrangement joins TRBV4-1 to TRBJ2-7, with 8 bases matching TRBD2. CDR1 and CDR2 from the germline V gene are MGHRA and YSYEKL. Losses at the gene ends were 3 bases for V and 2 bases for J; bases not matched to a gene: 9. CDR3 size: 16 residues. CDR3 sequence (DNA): TGCGCCAGCAGCCAGGGATCGATAGCGGGGACCTACGAGCAGTACTTC. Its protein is CASSQGSIAGTYEQYF.

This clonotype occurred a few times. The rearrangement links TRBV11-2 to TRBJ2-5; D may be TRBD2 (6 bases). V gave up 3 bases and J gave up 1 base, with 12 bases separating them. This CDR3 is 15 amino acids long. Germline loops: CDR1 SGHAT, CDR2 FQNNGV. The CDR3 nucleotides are TGTGCCAGCAGCTTCGGCGCGGGGTTCCAAGAGACCCAGTACTTC. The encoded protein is CASSFGAGFQETQYF. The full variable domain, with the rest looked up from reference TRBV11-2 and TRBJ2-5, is EAGVAQSPRYKIIEKRQSVAFWCNPISGHATLYWYQQILGQGPKLLIQFQNNGVVDDSQLPKDRFSAERLKGVDSTLKIQPAKLEDSAVYLCASSFGAGFQETQYFGPGTRLLVL.

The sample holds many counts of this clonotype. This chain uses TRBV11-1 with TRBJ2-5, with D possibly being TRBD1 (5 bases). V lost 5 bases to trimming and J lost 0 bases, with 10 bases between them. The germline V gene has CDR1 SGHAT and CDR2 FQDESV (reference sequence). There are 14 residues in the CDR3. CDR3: CASSLRQYQETQYF. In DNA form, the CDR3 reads TGTGCCAGCAGCCTTAGACAGTACCAAGAGACCCAGTACTTC.

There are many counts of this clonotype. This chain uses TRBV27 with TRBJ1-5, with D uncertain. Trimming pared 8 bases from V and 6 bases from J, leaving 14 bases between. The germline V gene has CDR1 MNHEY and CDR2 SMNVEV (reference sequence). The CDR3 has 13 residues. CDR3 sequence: CASSSRPSQPQHF. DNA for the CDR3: TGTGCCAGCTCCTCTCGGCCCTCTCAGCCCCAGCATTTT.

The CDR3 reads CASSLLWGADEQYF. The CDR3 DNA reads as TGTGCCAGCAGTTTACTCTGGGGAGCCGACGAGCAGTACTTC. V usage is TRBV12-3 or TRBV12-4 and J usage is TRBJ2-7, with D tentatively TRBD2 (5 bases). There are 14 residues in the CDR3. V was cut by 2 bases and J by 5 bases, with 13 bases left in between.

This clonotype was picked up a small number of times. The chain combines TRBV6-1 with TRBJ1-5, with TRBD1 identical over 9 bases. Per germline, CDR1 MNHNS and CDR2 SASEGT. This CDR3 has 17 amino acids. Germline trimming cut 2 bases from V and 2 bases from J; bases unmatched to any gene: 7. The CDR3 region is CASSENLDRGGNQPQHF. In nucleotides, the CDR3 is TGTGCCAGCAGTGAAAATTTGGACAGGGGTGGCAATCAGCCCCAGCATTTT.

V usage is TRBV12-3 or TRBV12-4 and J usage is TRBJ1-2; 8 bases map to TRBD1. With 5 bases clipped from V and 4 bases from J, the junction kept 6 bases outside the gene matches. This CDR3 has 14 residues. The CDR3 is CASSPGTGFYGYTF. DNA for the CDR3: TGTGCCAGCAGTCCCGGGACAGGATTCTATGGCTACACCTTC.

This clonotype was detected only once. CDR3 residues: CASSSGLARLYQETQYF. CDR3 coding DNA: TGTGCCAGCAGCTCAGGACTAGCCCGACTGTACCAAGAGACCCAGTACTTC. V usage is TRBV12-3 or TRBV12-4 and J usage is TRBJ2-5, with 8 positions matching TRBD2. After removal of 6 bases from V and 0 bases from J, the junction contained 12 bases not matched to a gene. This CDR3 has 17 residues.

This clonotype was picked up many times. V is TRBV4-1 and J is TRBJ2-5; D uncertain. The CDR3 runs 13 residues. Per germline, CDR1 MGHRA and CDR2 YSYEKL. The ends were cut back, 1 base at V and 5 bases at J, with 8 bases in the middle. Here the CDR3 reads CASSQAQRETQYF. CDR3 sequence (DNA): TGCGCCAGCAGCCAAGCTCAGAGGGAGACCCAGTACTTC.

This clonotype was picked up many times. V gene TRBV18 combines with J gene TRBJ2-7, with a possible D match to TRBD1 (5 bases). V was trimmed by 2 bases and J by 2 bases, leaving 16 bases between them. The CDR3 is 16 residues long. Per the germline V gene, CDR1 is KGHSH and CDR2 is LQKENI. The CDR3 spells CASSPIRPRGAYEQYF. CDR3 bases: TGTGCCAGCTCACCAATCAGGCCAAGGGGCGCCTACGAGCAGTACTTC.

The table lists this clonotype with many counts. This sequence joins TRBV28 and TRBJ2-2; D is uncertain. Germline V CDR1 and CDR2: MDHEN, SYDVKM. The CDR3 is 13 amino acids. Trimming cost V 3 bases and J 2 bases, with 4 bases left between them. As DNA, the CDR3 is TGTGCCAGCAGTTTCCGCAACACCGGGGAGCTGTTTTTT. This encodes CASSFRNTGELFF.

The CDR3 DNA sequence: TGTGCCAGCAGTTACCGGGACAGTGGGTCCTACGAGCAGTACTTC. It encodes CASSYRDSGSYEQYF. The chain carries TRBV6-5 and TRBJ2-7; TRBD1 agrees at 7 bases. The CDR3 is 15 amino acids. J gave up 1 base and V 2 bases, and 5 bases lay outside the gene matches. The germline V gene has CDR1 MNHEY and CDR2 SVGAGI.

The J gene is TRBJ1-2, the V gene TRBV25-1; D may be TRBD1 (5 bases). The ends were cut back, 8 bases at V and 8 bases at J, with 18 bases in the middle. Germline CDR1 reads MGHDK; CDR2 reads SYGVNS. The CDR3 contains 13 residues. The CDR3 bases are TGTGCCAGCGCGGGACCCCTGTTGGAAGGCTACACCTTC. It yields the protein CASAGPLLEGYTF.

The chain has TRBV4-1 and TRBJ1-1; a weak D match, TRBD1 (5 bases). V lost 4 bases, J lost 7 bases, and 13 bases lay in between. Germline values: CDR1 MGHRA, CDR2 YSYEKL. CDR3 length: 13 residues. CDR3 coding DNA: TGCGCCAGCAGCCGTACCGGGGGGATTGAAGCTTTCTTT. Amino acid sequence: CASSRTGGIEAFF.

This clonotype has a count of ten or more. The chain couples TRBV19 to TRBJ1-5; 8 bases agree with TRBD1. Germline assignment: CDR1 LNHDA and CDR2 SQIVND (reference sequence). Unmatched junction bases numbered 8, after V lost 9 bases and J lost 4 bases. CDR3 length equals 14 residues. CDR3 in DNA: TGTGCCAGCAATCGGGACAGGTTGAATCAGCCCCAGCATTTT. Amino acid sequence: CASNRDRLNQPQHF. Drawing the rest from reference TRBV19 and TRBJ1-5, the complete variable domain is DGGITQSPKYLFRKEGQNVTLSCEQNLNHDAMYWYRQDPGQGLRLIYYSQIVNDFQKGDIAEGYSVSREKKESFPLTVTSAQKNPTAFYLCASNRDRLNQPQHFGDGTRLSIL.

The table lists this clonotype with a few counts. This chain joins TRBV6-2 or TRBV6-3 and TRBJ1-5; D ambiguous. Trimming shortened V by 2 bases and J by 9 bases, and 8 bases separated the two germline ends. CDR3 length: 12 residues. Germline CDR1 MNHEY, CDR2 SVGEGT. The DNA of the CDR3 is TGTGCCAGCAGTTACGGGCGGACGCCCCAGCATTTT. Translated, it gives CASSYGRTPQHF.

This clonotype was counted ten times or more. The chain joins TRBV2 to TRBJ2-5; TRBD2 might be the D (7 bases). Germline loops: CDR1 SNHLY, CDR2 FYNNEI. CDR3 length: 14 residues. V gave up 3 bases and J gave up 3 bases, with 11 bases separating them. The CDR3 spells CASSDGGAEETQYF. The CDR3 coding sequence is TGTGCCAGCAGTGATGGGGGGGCCGAAGAGACCCAGTACTTC.

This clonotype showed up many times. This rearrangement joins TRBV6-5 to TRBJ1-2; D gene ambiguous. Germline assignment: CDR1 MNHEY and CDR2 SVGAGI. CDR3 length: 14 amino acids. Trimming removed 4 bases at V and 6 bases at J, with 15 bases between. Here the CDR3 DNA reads TGTGCCAGCAGTTCCACGAGACACAATAATGGCTACACCTTC. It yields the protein CASSSTRHNNGYTF.

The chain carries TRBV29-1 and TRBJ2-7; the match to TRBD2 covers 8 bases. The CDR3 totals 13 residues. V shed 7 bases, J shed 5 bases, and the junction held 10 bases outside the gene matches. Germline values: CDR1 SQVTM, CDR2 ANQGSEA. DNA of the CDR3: TGCAGCGCCGCCAGGTCGGGGGGGAACGAGCAGTACTTC. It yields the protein CSAARSGGNEQYF.